This T cell receptor beta chain is drawn from a study of T cells in Graves' hyperthyroidism and ophthalmopathy. Study-wide points: Ophthalmopathy was told apart from stable hyperthyroidism by a 13 V-J model. Peripheral blood also featured most of the thyroid clonotypes expanded above 0.001.

This clonotype has only a few counts. Antigen unknown. RNA transcripts gave rise to amplified TCR beta CDR3 regions. First-round RT-PCR with HTBI primers amplified the TCR CDR3 region. TCRdb independently ran MiXCR on the multiplex PCR reads; one entry per CDR3 protein. The sample lists roughly 510,000 distinct CDR3 sequences, around 43% occurring once. Germline V gives CDR1 SGHVS, CDR2 FQNEAQ. The CDR3 runs to 14 residues. V lost 5 bases to trimming and J lost 3 bases, with 14 bases between them. Diagnostic decisions used clinical symptoms, serum thyroxine and TRAb, thyroid ultrasound and orbital computed tomography.

This receptor was identified in an adult woman with Graves' disease, either hyperthyroidism or ophthalmopathy (not recorded which). Input material: peripheral blood or thyroid tissue (not recorded which). The chain is built from TRBV7-8 and TRBJ2-7; D tentatively fits TRBD1 or TRBD2 (5 bases each). CDR3 protein: CASSPGAGSYEQYF. The CDR3 DNA reads TGTGCCAGCAGCCCCGGGGCAGGGAGCTACGAGCAGTACTTC.